This section outlines one T cell receptor (beta chain) sequence together with its context. The sample originates from a study of blood T cell repertoires in COVID-19. On the study more broadly: The origin of the acute and convalescent COVID-19 samples was the United States, Italy and Spain. The cDNA or gDNA used as material had been derived from T cells, B-cell-depleted T cells, or PBMCs.

CDR1 and CDR2 from the germline V gene are MDHEN and SYDVKM. Trimming took 5 bases from V and 0 from J, leaving 14 bases between them. CDR3 size: 16 residues. Per the study methods: Estimation of nucleated cell counts relied on the amplification of reference gene primers. Sequencing was performed with immunoSEQ multiplex PCR; in TCRdb, only in-frame clones are kept and a portion is missing. Clonal size and the V and J genes are those of that table, whereas D and trimming came from the DNA. Here the sample spans over 85,000 clones, around 90% being singletons. The source of this sequence is a man in his fifties with active or convalescent COVID-19. This chain uses TRBV28 with TRBJ1-3; the D is unclear. What was sequenced was peripheral blood. CDR3 sequence reads: CASSLPTFDSGNTIYF. The DNA for the CDR3 is TGTGCCAGCAGTCTCCCAACATTCGACTCTGGAAACACCATATATTTT.